A selection of T cell receptor beta chains follows, all from one sample in a study of T cell changes during pregnancy in multiple sclerosis. TCRdb's copy holds only in-frame clones and misses some; the assay was immunoSEQ multiplex PCR. Here the sample spans about 27,000 clones, 86% being singletons. Sequences were derived from CD8+ T cells from peripheral blood mononuclear cells, sampled in the first trimester of pregnancy. The origin of the receptors is a female donor in good health, enrolled as a control in a pregnancy study. Each CDR3 is given with its conserved first and last residue. D genes are given only for firm matches. Clone size, where shown, is once, few, many, or a class for clones that have expanded.

cdr3_aa: CASSPVGDEQFF
cdr3_nt: TGCGCCAGCAGCCCGGTCGGGGATGAGCAGTTCTTC
d_call: .
v_call: TRBV5-1
clone_size: .
j_call: TRBJ2-1

cdr3_aa: CASSKEPPRFQKSSYNEQFF
cdr3_nt: TGTGCCAGCAGCAAAGAACCTCCCAGGTTTCAGAAGAGCTCCTACAATGAGCAGTTCTTC
d_call: .
v_call: TRBV21-1
clone_size: .
j_call: TRBJ2-1

cdr3_aa: CASSQSTGGLNQPQHF
cdr3_nt: TGTGCCAGCAGCCAATCAACAGGGGGCCTCAATCAGCCCCAGCATTTT
d_call: TRBD1
v_call: TRBV4-2
clone_size: .
j_call: TRBJ1-5

cdr3_aa: CASSLVGQGLYNEQFF
cdr3_nt: TGTGCCAGCAGCTTGGTAGGACAGGGTCTTTACAATGAGCAGTTCTTC
d_call: TRBD1
v_call: TRBV11-2
clone_size: .
j_call: TRBJ2-1

cdr3_aa: CASSPGLDRVHEQYF
cdr3_nt: TGTGCCAGCTCCCCCGGTCTGGACAGGGTTCACGAGCAGTACTTC
d_call: TRBD1
v_call: TRBV18
clone_size: .
j_call: TRBJ2-7

cdr3_aa: CASSQDRGGAYGYTF
cdr3_nt: TGTGCCAGCAGCCAAGATCGGGGGGGGGCCTATGGCTACACCTTC
d_call: .
v_call: TRBV4-2
clone_size: .
j_call: TRBJ1-2

cdr3_aa: CASNEGLDVIGEQFF
cdr3_nt: TGTGCCAGTAACGAGGGACTCGATGTTATCGGTGAGCAGTTCTTC
d_call: .
v_call: TRBV19
clone_size: .
j_call: TRBJ2-1

cdr3_aa: CASSAGTGGVEQYF
cdr3_nt: TGTGCCAGCAGTGCCGGGACAGGGGGGGTTGAGCAGTACTTC
d_call: TRBD1
v_call: TRBV27
clone_size: once
j_call: TRBJ2-7

cdr3_aa: CASSWRDRSYEQYF
cdr3_nt: TGTGCCAGCAGCTGGCGGGACAGGTCCTACGAGCAGTACTTC
d_call: TRBD1
v_call: TRBV5-6
clone_size: .
j_call: TRBJ2-7

cdr3_aa: CASSQFGTSGGAGETQYF
cdr3_nt: TGTGCCAGCAGCCAATTTGGGACTAGCGGGGGGGCCGGGGAGACCCAGTACTTC
d_call: TRBD2
v_call: TRBV13
clone_size: .
j_call: TRBJ2-5